This passage covers 28 T cell receptor beta chains from one sample sequenced in a study of spatial heterogeneity in lung cancer. Whole-study findings and limits: How many expanded intratumoral alpha and beta TCRs were present tracked the tumor mutation count, which was a count of nonsynonymous mutations.

Time point meaning: sample taken at primary tumor resection. Their antigens remain unidentified. TCRdb redid the calling of the 5' RACE reads with MiXCR, one entry per CDR3 protein. The sample yields about 1,500 distinct CDR3 sequences, 5.9% seen once. This specimen was lung tumor tissue, taken at surgery. The receptors shown here come from a female donor with early-stage non-small cell lung cancer.

This clonotype was seen a handful of times. This may be a read error: a much more frequent sequence differs by one nucleotide. This beta chain is a stray read from a library made for alpha chains; its abundance is not meaningful. This chain uses TRBV7-6 with TRBJ2-1; D is uncertain. The CDR3 has 14 amino acids. Germline-derived CDR1 and CDR2 are SGHVS and FNYEAQ. The DNA of the CDR3 is TGTGCCAACAGCCCCCATGACGTATCCGATGAGCAGTTCTTC. Translated, it gives CANSPHDVSDEQFF.

This clonotype is medium-sized. One end of the junction is discordant with germline, which a read error may explain. With the library built for alpha chains, this beta chain is off target and its frequency is not meaningful. The chain has TRBV7-7 and TRBJ2-5, with 8 bases that match TRBD1. The CDR3 runs to 15 residues. Germline-derived CDR1 and CDR2 are SSHAT and FNYEAQ (reference sequence). CDR3 DNA sequence: TGTGCTAGCAGCGGAAAGCCGGACAGGGCGGAGACCCAGTACTTC. Amino acids: CASSGKPDRAETQYF.

This clonotype is categorized as medium-sized. The library was designed around alpha chains, so this beta chain is a stray read whose abundance carries little weight. The CDR3 DNA reads as TGTGCCAGCAGTTTGACAGGGGGCTCTGGAAACACCATATATTTT. Protein sequence: CASSLTGGSGNTIYF. V gene TRBV28 combines with J gene TRBJ1-3, with 9 bases lining up with TRBD1. V shed 3 bases and J 0 bases; nucleotides not matched to a gene: 0. Germline CDR1 is MDHEN and CDR2 is SYDVKM. The CDR3 totals 15 residues.

This clonotype counts as medium-sized. This beta chain is off target for a library built for alpha chains, so its abundance means little. The chain uses TRBV10-3 and TRBJ2-3; a possible D gene is TRBD2 (6 bases). The CDR3 consists of 16 residues. The germline CDR1 and CDR2 sequences are ENHRY and SYGVKD. Deletions cut 0 bases from V and 2 bases from J, with 12 bases between. Here the CDR3 DNA reads TGTGCCATCAGTGAGTCGACTCAGCGGGCCACAGATACGCAGTATTTT. Its protein product is CAISESTQRATDTQYF.

In its sample, this clonotype ranks as large. This beta chain is a stray sequence in a library constructed for alpha chains; its clone size is not meaningful. This chain joins TRBV14 and TRBJ1-1, with D unresolved. Germline V CDR1 and CDR2: SGHDN, FVKESK. Trimming removed 2 bases at V and 5 bases at J, with 9 bases between. The CDR3 covers 13 residues. Here the CDR3 DNA reads TGTGCCAGCAGCCAATCGCCGAGAACTGAAGCTTTCTTT. Its translation: CASSQSPRTEAFF.

As for this clonotype: Little can be read into the size of this beta chain, an off-target read in a library designed for alpha chains. The V gene is TRBV12-3 or TRBV12-4, the J gene TRBJ2-5; 9 bases are a match to TRBD2. V was pared by 2 bases and J by 3 bases, with 4 bases of the junction left unmatched. This CDR3 is built from 15 residues. CDR3 residues: CASSLTLAGKETQYF. Here the CDR3 DNA reads TGTGCCAGCAGTTTAACGCTAGCGGGAAAAGAGACCCAGTACTTC.

By its share, this clonotype is medium-sized. This beta chain appears as a stray read in a library generated for alpha chains; its size is not informative. This sequence joins TRBV28 and TRBJ2-6; 7 nucleotides align to TRBD1. This CDR3 is built from 18 residues. Germline V gene data show CDR1 as MDHEN and CDR2 as SYDVKM. V dropped 0 bases and J dropped 4; count of bases not matched to a gene: 9. The CDR3 sequence is CASSLWTGSPGGANVLTF. As DNA, the CDR3 is TGTGCCAGCAGTTTATGGACAGGGAGCCCTGGAGGGGCCAACGTCCTGACTTTC.

This clonotype was observed many times. This beta chain is a stray sequence in a library constructed for alpha chains; its clone size is not meaningful. The genes are TRBV9 and TRBJ1-1; tentatively, D is TRBD1 (5 bases). This CDR3 is 12 amino acids long. The V end was cut by 3 bases, the J end by 5 bases, with 8 bases between. Germline V gives CDR1 SGDLS, CDR2 YYNGEE. The CDR3 DNA sequence: TGTGCCAGCAGCGGAGACAGAACTGAAGCTTTCTTT. Protein: CASSGDRTEAFF.

By proportion, this clonotype is medium-sized. The size of this beta chain means little, since it is a stray read in a library made for alpha chains. This chain joins TRBV28 and TRBJ2-1; 10 bases align to TRBD2. Germline CDR1 and CDR2: MDHEN and SYDVKM. This CDR3 is built from 15 residues. Trimming cost V 3 bases and J 6 bases; bases outside gene matches: 5. The CDR3 protein is CASSFSGGRSNEQFF. CDR3 sequence (DNA): TGTGCCAGCAGTTTTAGCGGGGGGCGTAGCAATGAGCAGTTCTTC.

Regarding this clonotype: This beta chain was picked up by a library intended for alpha chains and is off target, so its count carries little meaning. The chain joins TRBV3-1 to TRBJ1-2; weak D call: TRBD1 (6 bases). The CDR3 runs to 17 residues. Trimming removed 0 bases from V and 6 bases from J, with 20 bases in between. Germline CDR1 reads LGHDT; CDR2 reads YNNKEL (reference sequence). CDR3 protein: CASSQDPQGGPWDGYTF. The CDR3 DNA is TGTGCCAGCAGCCAAGATCCACAGGGAGGTCCATGGGATGGCTACACCTTC.

By sample share, this clonotype is medium-sized. This beta chain came through as a stray read in a library set up for alpha chains, and its size says little. The V and J genes are TRBV5-1 and TRBJ1-6; 8 bases agree with TRBD1. This CDR3 region has 14 residues. Germline values: CDR1 SGHRS, CDR2 YFSETQ. With 4 bases clipped from V and 6 bases from J, the junction kept 3 bases outside the gene matches. CDR3 sequence (DNA): TGCGCCAGCAGCCCGGACAGGGCTAATTCACCCCTCCACTTT. Encoded protein: CASSPDRANSPLHF. Full variable domain (missing parts from reference TRBV5-1 and TRBJ1-6): KAGVTQTPRYLIKTRGQQVTLSCSPISGHRSVSWYQQTPGQGLQFLFEYFSETQRNKGNFPGRFSGRQFSNSRSEMNVSTLELGDSALYLCASSPDRANSPLHFGNGTRLTVT.

This clonotype ranks as medium-sized. A library prepared for alpha chains yielded this beta chain as an off-target read; its size is of little meaning. The V and J genes are TRBV10-2 and TRBJ2-2; 10 nucleotides agree with TRBD2. The CDR3 has 15 amino acids. The trim removed 8 bases at V and 1 base at J, leaving 4 bases unmatched. In germline, CDR1 is WSHSY, CDR2 SAAADI. CDR3 DNA: TGCGCCAGCGGGCTAGCGGGAGAGAACACCGGGGAGCTGTTTTTT. As protein: CASGLAGENTGELFF.

Concerning this clonotype itself: In a library made to pick up alpha chains, this beta chain is a stray read with a size that means little. The V gene is TRBV5-1, the J gene TRBJ2-1; weak D call: TRBD1 (6 bases). With 5 bases removed from V and 4 bases from J, the gap between germline ends came to 7 bases. Germline assignment: CDR1 SGHRS and CDR2 YFSETQ. This CDR3 contains 12 residues. The CDR3 protein is CASRDSYNEQFF. CDR3 sequence (DNA): TGCGCCAGCAGGGACAGTTACAATGAGCAGTTCTTC.

By its share, this clonotype is medium-sized. A library made for alpha chains picked up this beta chain off target, so its size means little. The chain links TRBV7-9 to TRBJ1-4; no reliable D call. CDR1 is SEHNR, CDR2 FQNEAQ, per germline (reference sequence). This CDR3 is built from 18 residues. Trimming cost V 2 bases and J 8 bases, with 24 bases left between them. DNA for the CDR3: TGTGCCAGCAGCTTACACCCCCCCGGGCGCGTATTAAGGGAAAAACTGTTTTTT. Residues: CASSLHPPGRVLREKLFF.

In its sample, this clonotype is medium-sized. Since the library was made to target alpha chains, this beta chain is a stray read and its abundance is not meaningful. The chain employs TRBV7-9 and TRBJ1-4; TRBD1 aligns across 10 bases. Losses at the gene ends were 5 bases for V and 5 bases for J; bases not matched to a gene: 5. Germline V lookup: CDR1 SEHNR, CDR2 FQNEAQ (reference sequence). CDR3 size: 15 residues. The DNA of the CDR3 is TGTGCCAGCAGCCCCCGGACAGGGGGGAATGAAAAACTGTTTTTT. It is translated as CASSPRTGGNEKLFF.

With regard to this clonotype: Little can be read into the size of this beta chain, an off-target read in a library designed for alpha chains. The J gene is TRBJ1-4, the V gene TRBV28; D is unresolved. CDR3 size: 14 residues. Germline values: CDR1 MDHEN, CDR2 SYDVKM. V was cut by 5 bases and J by 0 bases, with 7 bases left in between. The chain's CDR3 is CASSGSPTNEKLFF. The CDR3, as DNA: TGTGCCAGCAGTGGATCCCCAACTAATGAAAAACTGTTTTTT.

In this sample, this clonotype is medium-sized. This beta chain lies outside the target of a library built for alpha chains; its clone size means little. The rearrangement links TRBV20-1 to TRBJ2-5; D is unclear. Trimming cost V 3 bases and J 0 bases, with 5 bases left between them. Germline loops: CDR1 DFQATT, CDR2 SNEGSKA (reference sequence). The CDR3 runs to 12 residues. CDR3 DNA: TGCAGTGCTAGGGGGAACCAAGAGACCCAGTACTTC. Translating gives CSARGNQETQYF.

This clonotype ranks as large (0.1 to 1%). This beta chain is off target for a library built for alpha chains, so its abundance means little. CDR3 nucleotide sequence: TGTGCCAGCAGCTTGGACTGGGCCACTAACTATGGCTACACCTTC. Protein sequence: CASSLDWATNYGYTF. This sequence joins TRBV5-5 and TRBJ1-2; no clear D. The CDR3 spans 15 residues. With 0 bases removed from V and 0 bases from J, the gap between germline ends came to 9 bases. CDR1 and CDR2 (germline): SGHKS, YYEKEE (reference sequence).

By sample share, this clonotype is medium-sized. Because the library targeted alpha chains, this beta chain is an off-target read whose size means little. The V call is TRBV27, the J call TRBJ2-2, with 9 bases matching TRBD2. The V and J ends lost 5 bases and 4 bases, in that order; junction bases with no gene match: 5. The germline CDR1 and CDR2 sequences are MNHEY and SMNVEV (reference sequence). This CDR3 region has 15 residues. CDR3 nucleotide sequence: TGTGCCAGCAGTCTCAGTAGCGGGAGCACCGGGGAGCTGTTTTTT. This gives the protein CASSLSSGSTGELFF.

Sample share makes this clonotype medium-sized. The size of this beta chain means little, since it is a stray read in a library made for alpha chains. The chain carries TRBV12-3 or TRBV12-4 and TRBJ1-2; D ambiguous. The V gene lost 6 bases and the J gene lost 1 base, with 12 bases spanning the gap. This CDR3 spans 14 amino acids. CDR3 protein: CASSPYTVNYGYTF. CDR3 DNA sequence: TGTGCCAGCAGCCCTTACACAGTTAACTATGGCTACACCTTC.

By proportion, this clonotype is medium-sized. Because this beta chain is a stray read in a library intended to capture alpha chains, its abundance should not be given much weight. The chain has TRBV19 and TRBJ2-5; 8 bases fit TRBD1. This CDR3 spans 17 amino acids. The germline gives CDR1 LNHDA, CDR2 SQIVND (reference sequence). V was clipped by 3 bases and J by 1 base; unmatched bases: 10. The CDR3 region has the DNA TGTGCCAGTAGTATCGGGACAGGAGTAGCGGTCCAAGAGACCCAGTACTTC. Protein: CASSIGTGVAVQETQYF.

This clonotype has only a few counts. Being off target in a library aimed at alpha chains, this beta chain has a size of little meaning. The CDR3 DNA follows: TGTGCCAGCAGTTCGCTAGACAGTTACTCTGGAAACACCATATATTTT. As protein: CASSSLDSYSGNTIYF. The rearrangement joins TRBV27 to TRBJ1-3; D is perhaps TRBD1 (5 bases). Per germline, CDR1 MNHEY and CDR2 SMNVEV (reference sequence). V was clipped by 4 bases and J by 0 bases, with 13 bases between them. This CDR3 region has 16 residues.

By share, this clonotype ranks as medium-sized. This beta chain is an unintended read in a library built for alpha chains; its size means little. This chain links TRBV6-1 with TRBJ1-5; the D is unclear. The V gene lost 4 bases and the J gene lost 5 bases, with 9 bases spanning the gap. The V gene's germline CDR1 is MNHNS and CDR2 SASEGT. The CDR3 has 13 residues. The CDR3 sequence is CASSGTRDQPQHF. The CDR3 bases are TGTGCCAGCAGTGGGACTCGAGATCAGCCCCAGCATTTT.

By share, this clonotype ranks as medium-sized. This beta chain is a stray sequence in a library constructed for alpha chains; its clone size is not meaningful. CDR3 DNA sequence: TGTGCCAGCAGTTCGGGGGGGGAGCAGTACGTC. It yields the protein CASSSGGEQYV. V usage is TRBV12-3 or TRBV12-4 and J usage is TRBJ2-7; TRBD2 aligns across 8 bases. Germline trimming cut 4 bases from V and 7 bases from J; bases unmatched to any gene: 0. The CDR3 loop spans 11 amino acids.

By share, this clonotype counts as medium-sized (0.01 to 0.1%). This beta chain is a stray read from a library made for alpha chains; its abundance is not meaningful. This chain links TRBV28 with TRBJ2-1; 9 nucleotides line up with TRBD1. Looked up from germline, CDR1 is MDHEN and CDR2 is SYDVKM. Unmatched junction bases numbered 6, after V lost 7 bases and J lost 14 bases. This CDR3 spans 11 amino acids. The CDR3 here is CASTLRDREFF. Written as DNA, the CDR3 is TGTGCCAGCACCCTACGGGACAGGGAGTTCTTC.

This clonotype is medium-sized (0.01 to 0.1%) within its sample. Being off target in a library aimed at alpha chains, this beta chain has a size of little meaning. DNA of the CDR3: TGTGCCAGCAGTCCGGGACTCGACTTGGGACGGTACTTC. Translated: CASSPGLDLGRYF. J is TRBJ2-7 and V is TRBV12-3 or TRBV12-4, with a weak D call TRBD2 (6 bases). V lost 5 bases and J 12 bases, leaving 20 bases between the germline ends. The CDR3 is made up of 13 amino acids.

This clonotype is medium-sized (0.01 to 0.1%) within its sample. The library was prepared for alpha chains; this beta chain is a stray read, so its frequency means little. J is TRBJ1-1 and V is TRBV2; TRBD1 might be the D (5 bases). This CDR3 spans 13 amino acids. V was clipped by 2 bases and J by 1 base, with 5 bases between them. Germline V CDR1 and CDR2: SNHLY, FYNNEI. Here the CDR3 reads CASSERGNTEAFF. In DNA form, the CDR3 reads TGTGCCAGCAGTGAAAGGGGGAACACTGAAGCTTTCTTT.

This clonotype is deemed medium-sized (0.01 to 0.1%). Being off target in a library aimed at alpha chains, this beta chain has a size of little meaning. V and J are TRBV28 and TRBJ1-2; D possibly corresponds to TRBD1 (6 bases). The CDR3 covers 15 residues. Germline V lookup: CDR1 MDHEN, CDR2 SYDVKM. Trimming removed 3 bases from V and 7 bases from J, with 18 bases in between. CDR3 protein: CASSLPIWGATGYTF. CDR3 coding DNA: TGTGCCAGCAGTTTGCCCATTTGGGGGGCAACTGGCTACACCTTC.